This T cell receptor beta chain was recorded in a study of blood T cell repertoires in COVID-19. Study summary: Specimens from acute and convalescent COVID-19 originated in the United States, Italy and Spain.

This clone was seen just once. Germline and junction disagree at one end, which may indicate a read error. The protocol was immunoSEQ multiplex PCR, while the TCRdb copy is restricted to in-frame clones and leaves out a portion. The table lists 50,000 to 60,000 clones, 85% to 90% of them singletons. Germline V gene sequence: CDR1 SSHAT, CDR2 FNYEAQ (reference sequence). The CDR3 totals 17 residues. This sequence joins TRBV7-7 and TRBJ2-2, with 8 bases matching TRBD2. The TCR comes from a human donor in a cohort sampled during active COVID-19. The sequenced sample was peripheral blood. CDR3 region: CASSKSGGKTNTGELFF. CDR3 sequence (DNA): TGTGCTAGCAGCAAAAGCGGGGGTAAAACGAACACCGGGGAGCTGTTTTTT.